A selection of T cell receptor beta chains follows, all from one sample in a study of vaccination and CD4 T cells after COVID-19. The antigens of these receptors remain unknown. TCRdb re-called the PCR reads with MiXCR, one entry per CDR3 protein. The sample holds around 15,000 distinct CDR3 sequences; 53% are singletons and the top ten take 3.5% to 4.5%. The starting material was CD4+ T cells from blood, cultured in vitro, obtained before SARS-CoV-2 vaccination. The receptor set was obtained from a human donor who had recovered from COVID-19. CDR3s include the opening cysteine and the closing phenylalanine or tryptophan. Fields, in order: clone size, J gene, V gene, D gene, CDR3 length, CDR3 DNA, CDR3 protein. D genes are given only for firm matches. Only part of the rows carry a size: once, few, many, or a class if the clone is expanded.

clone size: NA
J gene: TRBJ1-1
V gene: TRBV19
D gene: NA
CDR3 length: 14
CDR3 DNA: TGTGCCAGTAGTACCGACGGGACGAACACTGAAGCTTTCTTT
CDR3 protein: CASSTDGTNTEAFF

clone size: NA
J gene: TRBJ2-6
V gene: TRBV19
D gene: TRBD1
CDR3 length: 18
CDR3 DNA: TGTGCCAGTAGCCCGGGGCGGGACAGGTGGCCTGGGGCCAACGTCCTGACTTTC
CDR3 protein: CASSPGRDRWPGANVLTF

clone size: NA
J gene: TRBJ2-5
V gene: TRBV7-9
D gene: TRBD1
CDR3 length: 14
CDR3 DNA: TGTGCCAGCAGCTATGGACAGGGCGGAGAGACCCAGTACTTC
CDR3 protein: CASSYGQGGETQYF

clone size: once
J gene: TRBJ1-1
V gene: TRBV19
D gene: NA
CDR3 length: 15
CDR3 DNA: TGTGCCAGTAGTAATAAAAACAGGCCGAACACTGAAGCTTTCTTT
CDR3 protein: CASSNKNRPNTEAFF

clone size: few
J gene: TRBJ1-2
V gene: TRBV7-8
D gene: NA
CDR3 length: 17
CDR3 DNA: TGTGCCAGCAGCTTAGTAGTACGGACTGTAGCTAACTATGGCTACACCTTC
CDR3 protein: CASSLVVRTVANYGYTF

clone size: medium-sized
J gene: TRBJ1-1
V gene: TRBV20-1
D gene: TRBD1
CDR3 length: 14
CDR3 DNA: TGCAGTGCGCCCAAACAGGGGGCGAACACTGAAGCTTTCTTT
CDR3 protein: CSAPKQGANTEAFF

clone size: NA
J gene: TRBJ1-5
V gene: TRBV6-2/TRBV6-3
D gene: NA
CDR3 length: 14
CDR3 DNA: TGTGCCAGCTATGGTAGGGGCGCGAATCAGCCCCAGCATTTT
CDR3 protein: CASYGRGANQPQHF

clone size: NA
J gene: TRBJ1-2
V gene: TRBV12-3/TRBV12-4
D gene: NA
CDR3 length: 13
CDR3 DNA: TGTGCCAGCACCGAGGGGGGGTCCCTACGCTACACCTTC
CDR3 protein: CASTEGGSLRYTF

clone size: few
J gene: TRBJ1-6
V gene: TRBV19
D gene: TRBD1
CDR3 length: 14
CDR3 DNA: TGTGCCAGTAGTATCGGACAGGGATATTCACCCCTCCACTTT
CDR3 protein: CASSIGQGYSPLHF

clone size: few
J gene: TRBJ2-3
V gene: TRBV24-1
D gene: TRBD1
CDR3 length: 15
CDR3 DNA: TGTGCCACCAGTGACACGACAGGGAGTAGAGATACGCAGTATTTT
CDR3 protein: CATSDTTGSRDTQYF

clone size: few
J gene: TRBJ2-7
V gene: TRBV7-8
D gene: TRBD2
CDR3 length: 15
CDR3 DNA: TGTGCCAGCAGCTTAATTGGCGGGAGGTCGGGGGAGCAGTACTTC
CDR3 protein: CASSLIGGRSGEQYF

clone size: NA
J gene: TRBJ2-7
V gene: TRBV29-1
D gene: NA
CDR3 length: 13
CDR3 DNA: TGCAGCGTTGGGTGGGACACTTCCTACGAGCAGTACTTC
CDR3 protein: CSVGWDTSYEQYF

clone size: NA
J gene: TRBJ1-1
V gene: TRBV29-1
D gene: NA
CDR3 length: 13
CDR3 DNA: TGCAGCGTTGACCCCCTGGGTGGCACTGAAGCTTTCTTT
CDR3 protein: CSVDPLGGTEAFF

clone size: NA
J gene: TRBJ2-5
V gene: TRBV6-5
D gene: NA
CDR3 length: 11
CDR3 DNA: TGTGCCAGCAGTTACGGGCCGGCCCAGTACTTC
CDR3 protein: CASSYGPAQYF

clone size: NA
J gene: TRBJ2-3
V gene: TRBV10-1
D gene: TRBD2
CDR3 length: 18
CDR3 DNA: TGCGCCAGCAGTGGTCCTGTTAGGACTAGCGGCTTTCTAGATACGCAGTATTTT
CDR3 protein: CASSGPVRTSGFLDTQYF

clone size: NA
J gene: TRBJ2-7
V gene: TRBV10-1
D gene: NA
CDR3 length: 13
CDR3 DNA: TGCGCCAGCAGTGACCGCGGGGTCTACGAGCAGTACTTC
CDR3 protein: CASSDRGVYEQYF

clone size: NA
J gene: TRBJ1-6
V gene: TRBV7-9
D gene: NA
CDR3 length: 14
CDR3 DNA: TGTGCCAGCAGCCCCGGCAGGGAAGGGTCACCCCTCCACTTT
CDR3 protein: CASSPGREGSPLHF

clone size: NA
J gene: TRBJ2-2
V gene: TRBV6-1
D gene: NA
CDR3 length: 14
CDR3 DNA: TGTGCCAGCAGGAGGGACACTAACACCGGGGAGCTGTTTTTT
CDR3 protein: CASRRDTNTGELFF

clone size: few
J gene: TRBJ2-3
V gene: TRBV20-1
D gene: TRBD2
CDR3 length: 16
CDR3 DNA: TGCAGTGCTAGAGGACTAGCGGGAGTGGGCACAGATACGCAGTATTTT
CDR3 protein: CSARGLAGVGTDTQYF

clone size: NA
J gene: TRBJ1-5
V gene: TRBV24-1
D gene: NA
CDR3 length: 16
CDR3 DNA: TGTGCCACCAGTGATGATCGAGGGCCTAGCAATCAGCCCCAGCATTTT
CDR3 protein: CATSDDRGPSNQPQHF

clone size: NA
J gene: TRBJ2-2
V gene: TRBV11-3
D gene: NA
CDR3 length: 13
CDR3 DNA: TGTGCCAGCAGCTTCGTGACTGTCGGGGAGCTGTTTTTT
CDR3 protein: CASSFVTVGELFF

clone size: NA
J gene: TRBJ2-7
V gene: TRBV24-1
D gene: NA
CDR3 length: 19
CDR3 DNA: TGTGCCACCAGTGATTTGCCCTCACTAGATCTCCACGCGGCCTACGAGCAGTACTTC
CDR3 protein: CATSDLPSLDLHAAYEQYF

clone size: NA
J gene: TRBJ2-3
V gene: TRBV20-1
D gene: TRBD1
CDR3 length: 13
CDR3 DNA: TGCAGTGCTCCTCAGGGGGGCACAGATACGCAGTATTTT
CDR3 protein: CSAPQGGTDTQYF

clone size: NA
J gene: TRBJ1-6
V gene: TRBV5-4
D gene: TRBD1
CDR3 length: 16
CDR3 DNA: TGTGCCAGCAACTCGATGGACAGGAGTTATAATTCACCCCTCCACTTT
CDR3 protein: CASNSMDRSYNSPLHF

clone size: few
J gene: TRBJ2-2
V gene: TRBV15
D gene: NA
CDR3 length: 15
CDR3 DNA: TGTGCCACCAGCGGGGGACTCGCGAACACCGGGGAGCTGTTTTTT
CDR3 protein: CATSGGLANTGELFF

clone size: NA
J gene: TRBJ1-6
V gene: TRBV20-1
D gene: TRBD1
CDR3 length: 16
CDR3 DNA: TGCAGTGCTAGATCCCCCCGAGGACAGGGAGGATCTCCCCTCCACTTT
CDR3 protein: CSARSPRGQGGSPLHF

clone size: NA
J gene: TRBJ1-2
V gene: TRBV15
D gene: NA
CDR3 length: 15
CDR3 DNA: TGTGCCACCAGCAGAGAGATGACAGCTAACTATGGCTACACCTTC
CDR3 protein: CATSREMTANYGYTF

clone size: NA
J gene: TRBJ1-2
V gene: TRBV6-2/TRBV6-3
D gene: TRBD1
CDR3 length: 15
CDR3 DNA: TGTGCCAGCAGTTACTTCGACAGGGTGGCGGCTGGCTACACCTTC
CDR3 protein: CASSYFDRVAAGYTF

clone size: NA
J gene: TRBJ2-3
V gene: TRBV6-1
D gene: NA
CDR3 length: 13
CDR3 DNA: TGTGCCAGCAGTCGCCGGGCGGCAGATACGCAGTATTTT
CDR3 protein: CASSRRAADTQYF

clone size: few
J gene: TRBJ2-5
V gene: TRBV24-1
D gene: NA
CDR3 length: 14
CDR3 DNA: TGTGCCACCAGTGGGCGGCTGTACCAAGAGACCCAGTACTTC
CDR3 protein: CATSGRLYQETQYF

clone size: few
J gene: TRBJ1-6
V gene: TRBV6-1
D gene: TRBD1
CDR3 length: 13
CDR3 DNA: TGTGCCACCCAGACAGGGACTAATTCACCCCTCCACTTT
CDR3 protein: CATQTGTNSPLHF

clone size: NA
J gene: TRBJ2-5
V gene: TRBV12-1
D gene: NA
CDR3 length: 18
CDR3 DNA: TGTGCCAGCAGCATCCCCGGTGGGATGTTCCAAGTCCAAGAGACCCAGTACTTC
CDR3 protein: CASSIPGGMFQVQETQYF

clone size: NA
J gene: TRBJ2-3
V gene: TRBV11-3
D gene: NA
CDR3 length: 15
CDR3 DNA: TGTGCCAGCAGCCCCGGGGGGCCCAGCACAGATACGCAGTATTTT
CDR3 protein: CASSPGGPSTDTQYF